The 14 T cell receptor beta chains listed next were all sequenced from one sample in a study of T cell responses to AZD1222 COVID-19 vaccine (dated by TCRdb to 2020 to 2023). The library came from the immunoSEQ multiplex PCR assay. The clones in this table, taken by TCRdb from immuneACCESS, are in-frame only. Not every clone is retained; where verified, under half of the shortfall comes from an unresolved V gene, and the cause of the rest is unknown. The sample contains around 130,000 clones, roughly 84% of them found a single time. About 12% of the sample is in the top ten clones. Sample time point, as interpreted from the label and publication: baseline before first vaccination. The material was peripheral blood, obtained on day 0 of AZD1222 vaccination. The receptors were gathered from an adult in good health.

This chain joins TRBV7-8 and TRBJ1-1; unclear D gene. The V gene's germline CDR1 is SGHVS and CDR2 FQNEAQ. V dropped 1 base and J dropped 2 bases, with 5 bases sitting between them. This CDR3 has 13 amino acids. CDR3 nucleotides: TGTGCCAGCAGCTTAGATGTTAACACTGAAGCTTTCTTT. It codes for CASSLDVNTEAFF.

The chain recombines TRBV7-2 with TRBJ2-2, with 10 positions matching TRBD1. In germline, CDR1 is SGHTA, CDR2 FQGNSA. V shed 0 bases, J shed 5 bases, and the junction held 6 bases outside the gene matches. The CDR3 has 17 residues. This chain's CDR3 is CASSLARGTGVTGELFF. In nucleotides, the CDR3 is TGTGCCAGCAGCTTAGCGAGGGGGACAGGGGTAACCGGGGAGCTGTTTTTT.

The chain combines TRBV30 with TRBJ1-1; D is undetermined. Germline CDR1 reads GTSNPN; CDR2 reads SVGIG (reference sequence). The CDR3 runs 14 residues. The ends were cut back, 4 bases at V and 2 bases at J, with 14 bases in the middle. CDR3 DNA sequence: TGTGCCTGGATCTTGTCCGCCCTTAACACTGAAGCTTTCTTT. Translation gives CAWILSALNTEAFF.

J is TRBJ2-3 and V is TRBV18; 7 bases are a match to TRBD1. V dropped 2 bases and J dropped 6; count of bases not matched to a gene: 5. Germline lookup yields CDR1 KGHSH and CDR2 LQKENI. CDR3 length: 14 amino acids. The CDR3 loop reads CASSPGTARDTQYF. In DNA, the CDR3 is TGTGCCAGCTCACCAGGGACAGCGAGGGATACGCAGTATTTT.

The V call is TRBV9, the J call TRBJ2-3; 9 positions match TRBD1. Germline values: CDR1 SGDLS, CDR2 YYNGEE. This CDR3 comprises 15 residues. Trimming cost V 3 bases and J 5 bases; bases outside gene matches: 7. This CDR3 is CASSARDRDKDTQYF. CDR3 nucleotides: TGTGCCAGCAGCGCCCGGGACAGGGACAAAGATACGCAGTATTTT.

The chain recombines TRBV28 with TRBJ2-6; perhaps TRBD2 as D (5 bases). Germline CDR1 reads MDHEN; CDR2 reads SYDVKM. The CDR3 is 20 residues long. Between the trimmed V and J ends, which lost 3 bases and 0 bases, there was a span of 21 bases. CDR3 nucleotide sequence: TGTGCCAGCAGTTTGGTCAGGACCGGGAAGGGTTCCTCTGGGGCCAACGTCCTGACTTTC. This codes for CASSLVRTGKGSSGANVLTF.

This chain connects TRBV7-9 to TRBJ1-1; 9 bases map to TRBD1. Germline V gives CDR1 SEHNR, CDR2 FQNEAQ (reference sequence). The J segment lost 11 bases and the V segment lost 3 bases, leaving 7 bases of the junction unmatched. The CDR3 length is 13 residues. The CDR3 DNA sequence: TGTGCCAGCAGCTTGACCCCCGGGACAGGGGCTTTCTTT. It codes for CASSLTPGTGAFF.

The CDR3 sequence is CASSYISGGGTQYF. The CDR3 coding sequence is TGTGCCAGCAGTTACATTAGCGGCGGAGGTACGCAGTATTTT. This sequence joins TRBV6-5 and TRBJ2-3; tentative D call: TRBD2 (6 bases). Germline CDR1 MNHEY, CDR2 SVGAGI. V gave up 2 bases and J gave up 8 bases, with 14 bases separating them. The CDR3 covers 14 residues.

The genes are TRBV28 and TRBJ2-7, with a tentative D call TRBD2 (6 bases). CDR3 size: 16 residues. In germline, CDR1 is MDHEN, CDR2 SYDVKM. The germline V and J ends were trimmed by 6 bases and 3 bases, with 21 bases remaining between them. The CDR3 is CASRTQRVVSVYEQYF. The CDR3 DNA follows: TGTGCCAGCAGAACGCAGCGGGTGGTTTCCGTCTACGAGCAGTACTTC.

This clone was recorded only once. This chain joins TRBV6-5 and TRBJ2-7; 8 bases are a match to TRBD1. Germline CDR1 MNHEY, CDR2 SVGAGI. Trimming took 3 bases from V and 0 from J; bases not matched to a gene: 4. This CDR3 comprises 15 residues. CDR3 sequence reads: CASSYSTGASYEQYF. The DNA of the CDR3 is TGTGCCAGCAGTTATTCGACAGGGGCCTCCTACGAGCAGTACTTC.

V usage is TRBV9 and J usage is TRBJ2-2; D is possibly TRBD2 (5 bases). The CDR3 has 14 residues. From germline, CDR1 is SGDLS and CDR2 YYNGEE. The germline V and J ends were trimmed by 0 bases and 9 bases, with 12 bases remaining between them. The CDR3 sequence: CASSVGGARRELFF. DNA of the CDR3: TGTGCCAGCAGCGTAGGGGGAGCCCGGCGGGAGCTGTTTTTT.

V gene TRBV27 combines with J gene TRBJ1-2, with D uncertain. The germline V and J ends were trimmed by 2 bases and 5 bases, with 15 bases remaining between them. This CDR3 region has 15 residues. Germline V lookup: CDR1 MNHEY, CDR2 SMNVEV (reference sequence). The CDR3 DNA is TGTGCCAGCAGTTTAAGGCCAGGAGGAGGTTATGGCTACACCTTC. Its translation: CASSLRPGGGYGYTF.

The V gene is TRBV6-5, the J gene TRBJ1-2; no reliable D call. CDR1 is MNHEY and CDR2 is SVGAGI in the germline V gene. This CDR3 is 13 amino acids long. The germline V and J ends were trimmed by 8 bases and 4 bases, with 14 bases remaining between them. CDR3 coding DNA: TGTGCCAGCGAATCGAGACTGATCTATGGCTACACCTTC. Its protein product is CASESRLIYGYTF.

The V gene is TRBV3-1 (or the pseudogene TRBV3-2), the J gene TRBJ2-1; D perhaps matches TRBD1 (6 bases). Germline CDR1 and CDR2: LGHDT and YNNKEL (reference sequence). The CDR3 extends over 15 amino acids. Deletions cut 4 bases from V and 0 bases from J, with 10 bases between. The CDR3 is CASSRTVDSYNEQFF. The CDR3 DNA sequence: TGTGCCAGCAGCCGGACAGTAGACTCCTACAATGAGCAGTTCTTC.